This record concerns one T cell receptor beta chain sequence. Trimming cost V 1 base and J 2 bases; bases outside gene matches: 4. The germline V gene has CDR1 KGHSH and CDR2 LQKENI. This CDR3 has 16 amino acids. This record comes from a study of blood T cell repertoires in COVID-19. As for the study in general: Researchers got acute and convalescent COVID-19 samples from the United States, Italy and Spain. Nucleic acid was either cDNA or gDNA, and it came from T cells, B-cell-depleted T cells, or PBMCs.

In the original analysis: Amplifying reference gene primers gave estimates of nucleated cell counts. The assay was immunoSEQ multiplex PCR, and TCRdb's table has in-frame clones only and misses some. For V, J and clone size, that table is used; D and trimming come from the DNA. This sample has a few hundred thousand clones, with approximately 90% found just once. The specimen sequenced was peripheral blood. The chain has TRBV18 and TRBJ2-5; 10 bases align to TRBD2. This receptor was obtained from a man aged 70-80 years with acute or convalescent COVID-19. Here the CDR3 reads CASSPLGTSAQETQYF. DNA for the CDR3: TGTGCCAGCTCACCACTTGGGACTAGCGCACAAGAGACCCAGTACTTC.